A selection of T cell receptor beta chains follows, all from one sample in a study of cytomegalovirus exposure and HLA in healthy donors. Method: immunoSEQ multiplex PCR; TCRdb's copy keeps in-frame clones and lacks some. The sample has more than 250,000 clones, about nine tenths seen once; the top ten hold approximately 1.2%. What was sequenced was PBMCs. These receptors all come from a woman in her thirties in good health and CMV-seropositive. Both conserved end residues are part of each CDR3. The D gene is left open where the match is weak. Some rows have no size entry. The others give once, few or many, or a class for an expanded clone.

clone size,D gene,V gene,J gene,CDR3 protein,CDR3 DNA
.,TRBD1,TRBV14,TRBJ1-4,CASSLPGTGGKKLFF,TGTGCCAGCAGCCTTCCCGGGACAGGGGGGAAAAAACTGTTTTTT
.,.,TRBV14,TRBJ1-4,CASSAPNEKLFF,TGTGCCAGCAGCGCCCCCAATGAAAAACTGTTTTTT
.,.,TRBV7-8,TRBJ2-7,CASSLVGLTYEQYF,TGTGCCAGCAGCTTAGTGGGACTCACATACGAGCAGTACTTC
.,.,TRBV18,TRBJ1-6,CASSLAAGDSPLHF,TGTGCCAGCTCACTAGCGGCAGGGGACTCACCCCTCCACTTT
.,.,TRBV5-1,TRBJ2-7,CASSLDTTPYEQYF,TGCGCCAGCAGCTTGGATACTACACCGTACGAGCAGTACTTC
few,TRBD2,TRBV4-3,TRBJ2-7,CASSQVVAGSYEQYF,TGCGCCAGCAGCCAAGTTGTAGCGGGAAGCTACGAGCAGTACTTC
.,.,TRBV15,TRBJ1-2,CATGSYPGVNYGYTF,TGTGCCACCGGGTCTTATCCAGGGGTCAACTATGGCTACACCTTC
.,.,TRBV27,TRBJ2-7,CASRGEIYEQYF,TGTGCCAGCCGGGGTGAGATCTACGAGCAGTACTTC
.,.,TRBV27,TRBJ1-2,CASSPSGGTINYGYTF,TGTGCCAGCAGCCCGAGCGGAGGGACGATTAACTATGGCTACACCTTC
.,TRBD1,TRBV6-5,TRBJ2-7,CASSYFGTASHEQYF,TGTGCCAGCAGTTATTTCGGGACAGCATCTCACGAGCAGTACTTC
few,.,TRBV4-3,TRBJ1-6,CASSQDTTGSSPLHF,TGCGCCAGCAGCCAAGATACTACAGGGTCCTCACCCCTCCACTTT
.,.,TRBV11-2,TRBJ2-1,CASSLGVFDEQFF,TGTGCCAGCAGCTTAGGGGTCTTCGATGAGCAGTTCTTC
.,.,TRBV7-8,TRBJ1-3,CASSFSGFGNTIYF,TGTGCCAGCAGCTTTTCAGGGTTTGGAAACACCATATATTTT
few,TRBD1,TRBV13,TRBJ2-5,CASSLALTGQETQYF,TGTGCCAGCAGCTTAGCCTTGACAGGGCAAGAGACCCAGTACTTC
once,TRBD1,TRBV5-8,TRBJ2-2,CASILTGISGELFF,TGTGCCAGCATCCTGACAGGGATTTCCGGGGAGCTGTTTTTT
.,.,TRBV29-1,TRBJ2-7,CSGSNGLRYEQYF,TGCAGCGGGTCTAATGGGTTACGCTACGAGCAGTACTTC
.,TRBD1,TRBV5-6,TRBJ2-7,CASSPGQGISYEQYF,TGTGCCAGCAGCCCGGGACAGGGCATCTCCTACGAGCAGTACTTC
.,.,TRBV9,TRBJ1-5,CASSVEAGFQPQHF,TGTGCCAGCAGCGTAGAAGCAGGGTTCCAGCCCCAGCATTTT
.,.,TRBV28,TRBJ1-5,CASREGPVNQPQHF,TGTGCCAGCAGAGAAGGACCGGTAAATCAGCCCCAGCATTTT
.,.,TRBV28,TRBJ1-1,CASSGGSEAFF,TGTGCCAGCTCGGGCGGATCTGAAGCTTTCTTT
.,.,TRBV7-2,TRBJ2-7,CASSTTLEAAYEQYF,TGTGCCAGCAGCACCACCCTAGAAGCTGCTTACGAGCAGTACTTC
.,.,TRBV7-2,TRBJ2-5,CASSLVTGGAQETQYF,TGTGCCAGCAGCTTAGTCACAGGGGGGGCCCAAGAGACCCAGTACTTC
.,TRBD2,TRBV27,TRBJ2-3,CASSLSPSGYTDTQYF,TGTGCCAGCAGTTTATCGCCTAGCGGATACACAGATACGCAGTATTTT
.,TRBD1,TRBV28,TRBJ1-2,CASSLDRGLNYGYTF,TGTGCCAGCAGTTTAGACAGGGGACTGAACTATGGCTACACCTTC
.,TRBD2,TRBV7-8,TRBJ2-6,CASSQILAGETGANVLTF,TGTGCCAGCAGCCAGATACTAGCGGGAGAAACCGGGGCCAACGTCCTGACTTTC
.,TRBD2,TRBV29-1,TRBJ2-1,CSVEVSSPSSGTSVHSYNEQFF,TGCAGCGTTGAAGTGTCGAGTCCTAGTTCAGGGACTAGCGTTCACTCCTACAATGAGCAGTTCTTC
.,.,TRBV4-2,TRBJ1-2,CASSQGAGISNYGYTF,TGTGCCAGCAGCCAAGGGGCGGGAATCTCTAACTATGGCTACACCTTC
.,TRBD2,TRBV7-9,TRBJ2-3,CASSPSSGRAADTQYF,TGTGCCAGCAGCCCCAGTAGCGGGAGGGCCGCGGATACGCAGTATTTT
.,TRBD1,TRBV30,TRBJ1-2,CAWRNLKTGIYGYTF,TGTGCCTGGAGGAACCTCAAGACAGGGATCTATGGCTACACCTTC
.,TRBD2,TRBV5-1,TRBJ2-3,CASSLVAGLTDTQYF,TGCGCCAGCAGCTTGGTGGCGGGACTAACAGATACGCAGTATTTT
few,TRBD2,TRBV2,TRBJ2-3,CASSVIGGDTQYF,TGTGCCAGCAGTGTGATCGGGGGGGATACGCAGTATTTT
.,TRBD1,TRBV5-6,TRBJ2-7,CASSLRHRGHEQYF,TGTGCCAGCAGCTTGCGGCACAGGGGCCACGAGCAGTACTTC
.,.,TRBV7-6,TRBJ1-1,CASSLAGAQNTEAFF,TGTGCCAGCAGCTTAGCGGGGGCACAGAACACTGAAGCTTTCTTT
.,.,TRBV7-2,TRBJ2-7,CASRYEARSSYEQYF,TGTGCCAGCAGATACGAGGCTAGGAGCTCCTACGAGCAGTACTTC
.,TRBD2,TRBV6-1,TRBJ2-2,CASSEGGSGVSGELFF,TGTGCCAGCAGTGAAGGTGGTAGCGGGGTATCCGGGGAGCTGTTTTTT
.,.,TRBV5-1,TRBJ1-4,CASSLEGRTVSEKLFF,TGCGCCAGCAGCTTGGAGGGTCGGACAGTAAGCGAAAAACTGTTTTTT
.,.,TRBV28,TRBJ1-2,CASTPAPPLGYTF,TGTGCCAGCACCCCCGCCCCGCCGCTAGGCTACACCTTC